This T cell receptor beta chain was sequenced for a study of blood T cell repertoires in COVID-19. In the study overall: Some COVID-19 samples were acute and others convalescent; all came from the United States, Italy and Spain. T cells, B-cell-depleted T cells, or PBMCs supplied cDNA or gDNA.

Per the authors' pipeline: Reference gene primers were amplified, and this amplification served to estimate nucleated cell counts. Assay used: immunoSEQ multiplex PCR; TCRdb lists only in-frame clones, some missing. D and trimming were read from the DNA, whereas the V and J calls and clone size are those reported in that table. The sample carries roughly 130,000 clones, 80% recorded once. The specimen was peripheral blood. The TCR originated in a man in his 60s with active or convalescent COVID-19.

CDR3 DNA sequence: TGTGCCAGCAGCCAAGGGACAGGGGCTGATCAGCCCCAGCATTTT. Protein: CASSQGTGADQPQHF. The rearrangement links TRBV3-1 (or the pseudogene TRBV3-2) to TRBJ1-5; 9 bases map to TRBD1. CDR3 length: 15 amino acids. The germline gives CDR1 LGHDT, CDR2 YNNKEL (reference sequence). Trimming cost V 1 base and J 5 bases; bases outside gene matches: 3.